This T cell receptor beta chain was identified in a study of vaccination and CD4 T cells after COVID-19. In the study overall: Blood was drawn a median around 73 days post second dose, range 14 to 241. Overlapping spike peptides of SARS-CoV-2, HCoV-NL63, HCoV-OC43 and HCoV-229E stimulated the cells. After vaccination, a few convalescent patients were sampled at day 14 and at days 161 to 241.

The Oncomine TCR Beta short-read assay generated sequence data from the DNA of cultured CD4+ T cells. TCRdb re-analysed the PCR reads in MiXCR, keeping a single row per CDR3 protein. The table includes more than 20,000 distinct CDR3 sequences, approximately 32% detected once. The table lists this clonotype with a few counts. Its antigen is currently unknown. An end of the junction differs from the germline gene, which may be a read error. Germline V gene lookup returns CDR1 SSHAT and CDR2 FNYEAQ (reference sequence). The length of the CDR3 is 13 residues. Time point indicated: late sampling 161 to 241 days after vaccination in three convalescent patients. Treatment meaning: roughly 10-day PBMC culture with coronavirus spike peptide pools or control peptides (ViraFEST assay). About 2.1 million PBMCs were grown per well alongside roughly 9.1 IU/ml IL-2 and roughly 10 ug/ml peptide pools.

This receptor was taken from a human donor who had recovered from COVID-19. The rearrangement uses TRBV7-7 and TRBJ2-5; no clear D. The specimen comprised CD4+ T cells from blood, cultured in vitro, sampled about 7 months after SARS-CoV-2 vaccination. Here the CDR3 DNA reads TGTGCTAGCAGCTTTGGGCTTCAGGAGACCCAGTACTTC. Protein sequence: CASSFGLQETQYF.